Listed here is a single T cell receptor beta chain. Only in-frame clones appear in the TCRdb table, and some are missing; sequencing was by immunoSEQ multiplex PCR. The table lists 40,000 to 60,000 clones, roughly 90% of them singletons. The record originates from a study of T cell changes during pregnancy in multiple sclerosis. V lost 4 bases and J 2 bases, leaving 12 bases between the germline ends. Germline loops: CDR1 LNHDA, CDR2 SQIVND (reference sequence). This CDR3 is 15 amino acids long. This TCR was sampled from a female donor in good health, enrolled as a control in a pregnancy study. The sample consisted of peripheral blood, taken in the first trimester of pregnancy. The V gene is TRBV19, the J gene TRBJ2-1; D is perhaps TRBD1 (5 bases). The CDR3 coding sequence is TGTGCCAGTAGTACCCACAGGCCTACCTACAATGAGCAGTTCTTC. Translating it yields CASSTHRPTYNEQFF.